This T cell receptor beta chain stems from a study of T cells after posttransplantation cyclophosphamide. Profiled with immunoSEQ multiplex PCR; TCRdb holds only in-frame clones, not every one. The repertoire holds some 20,000 clones, with 95% to 98% as singletons. The naive gate required viable CD3+CD4+ or CD3+CD8+ cells with CCR7+CD45RA+CD45RO-CD95-CD27+CD28+ phenotype. The CDR3 totals 14 residues. V lost 2 bases to trimming and J lost 2 bases, with 10 bases between them. The germline V gene encodes CDR1 SGHTA and CDR2 FQGNSA. The receptor's source is a man aged 50-59 years in good health, CMV-negative, and a related stem cell transplant donor. Sequencing used naive CD4+ T cells sorted from PBMCs. The J gene is TRBJ2-7, the V gene TRBV7-2; maybe TRBD2 (5 bases). The CDR3 is CASSLSSRTYEQYF. CDR3 DNA: TGTGCCAGCAGCTTATCTAGCAGAACCTACGAGCAGTACTTC.